These T cell receptor beta chains were read from a single sample in a study of blood T cells in healthy people across ages. TCRdb processed the 5' RACE reads anew with MiXCR; each CDR3 protein has one entry. The table shows about 1.8 million distinct CDR3 sequences, with about 50% occurring only once. The source material was blood. All receptors derive from a woman in her thirties or forties in good health. Both conserved end residues are part of each CDR3. The D gene is left open where the match is weak. Size values are once, few and many counts, or a class for expanded clones, and some rows have none.

v_gene: TRBV6-1
abundance: -
d_gene: TRBD1
j_gene: TRBJ1-1
CDR3nt: TGTGCCAGCATGGGAGGGGGCGGGTACATGAACACTGAAGCTTTCTTT
CDR3aa: CASMGGGGYMNTEAFF

v_gene: TRBV20-1
abundance: -
d_gene: TRBD1
j_gene: TRBJ2-7
CDR3nt: TGCAGTGCTAGAGACGGGACAGGACACTACGAGCAGTACTTC
CDR3aa: CSARDGTGHYEQYF

v_gene: TRBV10-2
abundance: few
d_gene: -
j_gene: TRBJ2-5
CDR3nt: TGCGCCAACATCCAAGAGACCCAGTACTTC
CDR3aa: CANIQETQYF

v_gene: TRBV7-2
abundance: -
d_gene: -
j_gene: TRBJ1-5
CDR3nt: TGTGCCAGCAGCCGAAGAAATCAGCCCCAGCATTTT
CDR3aa: CASSRRNQPQHF

v_gene: TRBV12-3/TRBV12-4
abundance: -
d_gene: -
j_gene: TRBJ2-3
CDR3nt: TGTGCCAGTGCACCGGGACGGGGGACCACAGATACGCAGTATTTT
CDR3aa: CASAPGRGTTDTQYF

v_gene: TRBV6-6
abundance: -
d_gene: TRBD1
j_gene: TRBJ2-3
CDR3nt: TGTGCCAGCAGCGACCCCGGGACAGGGGGCTATCGAACGCAGTATTTT
CDR3aa: CASSDPGTGGYRTQYF

v_gene: TRBV20-1
abundance: once
d_gene: -
j_gene: TRBJ2-5
CDR3nt: TGCAGTGCTAGGCAACGGGGGATTACCTACAATGAGCAGTACTTC
CDR3aa: CSARQRGITYNEQYF

v_gene: TRBV20-1
abundance: -
d_gene: -
j_gene: TRBJ2-5
CDR3nt: TGCAGTGCTAACCCCGGTCGGGCGATCCCCCAAGAGACCCAGTACTTC
CDR3aa: CSANPGRAIPQETQYF

v_gene: TRBV20-1
abundance: -
d_gene: -
j_gene: TRBJ2-1
CDR3nt: TGCAGTGCTAGAGACAGGTTTTACAATGAGCAGTTCTTC
CDR3aa: CSARDRFYNEQFF

v_gene: TRBV6-5
abundance: few
d_gene: -
j_gene: TRBJ1-6
CDR3nt: TGTGCCAGCAAGGAGGGAAGTAACTCACCCCTCCACTTT
CDR3aa: CASKEGSNSPLHF

v_gene: TRBV9
abundance: -
d_gene: -
j_gene: TRBJ1-6
CDR3nt: TGTGCCAGCAGCGTAGCCCGGGACGGATATTCACCCCTCCACTTT
CDR3aa: CASSVARDGYSPLHF

v_gene: TRBV12-3/TRBV12-4
abundance: -
d_gene: -
j_gene: TRBJ2-7
CDR3nt: TGTGCCAGCAGTTTAGTGGGAGACGGCGAGCAGTACTTC
CDR3aa: CASSLVGDGEQYF

v_gene: TRBV19
abundance: -
d_gene: -
j_gene: TRBJ2-5
CDR3nt: TGTGCCAGTAGTATTCTGGGTGATGGGGGGCGAGAGACCCAGTACTTC
CDR3aa: CASSILGDGGRETQYF

v_gene: TRBV27
abundance: -
d_gene: TRBD1
j_gene: TRBJ1-6
CDR3nt: TGTGCCAGCAGCCCGGACAGGGGGTTTACACCCCTCCACTTT
CDR3aa: CASSPDRGFTPLHF

v_gene: TRBV20-1
abundance: -
d_gene: TRBD2
j_gene: TRBJ2-7
CDR3nt: TGCAGTGCTAGAGCACCTAGCGGGGGAAGTTGGTACGAGCAGTACTTC
CDR3aa: CSARAPSGGSWYEQYF

v_gene: TRBV12-3/TRBV12-4
abundance: -
d_gene: -
j_gene: TRBJ2-5
CDR3nt: TGTGCCAGCAGTGTAGAGTTTCACGAGACCCAGTACTTC
CDR3aa: CASSVEFHETQYF

v_gene: TRBV3-1
abundance: -
d_gene: -
j_gene: TRBJ2-5
CDR3nt: TGTGCCAGCAGCCAAGGGCCCCAGACCCAGTACTTC
CDR3aa: CASSQGPQTQYF

v_gene: TRBV28
abundance: -
d_gene: TRBD1
j_gene: TRBJ1-2
CDR3nt: TGTGCCAGCAGGACAGGGGGAGGCTACACCTTC
CDR3aa: CASRTGGGYTF

v_gene: TRBV7-9
abundance: -
d_gene: TRBD1
j_gene: TRBJ2-5
CDR3nt: TGTGCCAGCAGAACAGAGGGACAGGGTCAAGAGACCCAGTACTTC
CDR3aa: CASRTEGQGQETQYF

v_gene: TRBV6-1
abundance: -
d_gene: -
j_gene: TRBJ2-7
CDR3nt: TGTGCCAGCAGAACAGGGCAGGGCGAGCAGTACTTC
CDR3aa: CASRTGQGEQYF

v_gene: TRBV2
abundance: -
d_gene: TRBD2
j_gene: TRBJ2-7
CDR3nt: TGTGCCAGCAGGGGACTAGCCGTCCCTTACGAGCAGTACTTC
CDR3aa: CASRGLAVPYEQYF

v_gene: TRBV7-9
abundance: -
d_gene: -
j_gene: TRBJ1-2
CDR3nt: TGTGCCAGCAGCTTAGTGTCGGAGATCGGCTACACCTTC
CDR3aa: CASSLVSEIGYTF

v_gene: TRBV29-1
abundance: -
d_gene: -
j_gene: TRBJ2-1
CDR3nt: TGCAGCGTTGTGGTTACCTCATACAATGAGCAGTTCTTC
CDR3aa: CSVVVTSYNEQFF

v_gene: TRBV6-2/TRBV6-3
abundance: -
d_gene: -
j_gene: TRBJ2-3
CDR3nt: TGTGCCAGCAGTTATGTCGGGACGTATTCGGATACGCAGTATTTT
CDR3aa: CASSYVGTYSDTQYF

v_gene: TRBV6-1
abundance: -
d_gene: TRBD1
j_gene: TRBJ1-4
CDR3nt: TGTGCCAGCAGACAGGGACAGCATGAAAAACTGTTTTTT
CDR3aa: CASRQGQHEKLFF

v_gene: TRBV12-3/TRBV12-4
abundance: -
d_gene: -
j_gene: TRBJ2-3
CDR3nt: TGTGCCAGCACGCGGGCCGGGGTGCCGGCAGATACGCAGTATTTT
CDR3aa: CASTRAGVPADTQYF

v_gene: TRBV5-1
abundance: -
d_gene: -
j_gene: TRBJ2-3
CDR3nt: TGCGCCAGCAACCGACAGGCCTCTAGCACAGATACGCAGTATTTT
CDR3aa: CASNRQASSTDTQYF

v_gene: TRBV5-1
abundance: -
d_gene: TRBD1
j_gene: TRBJ1-2
CDR3nt: TGCGCCAGCAGCTGGGACAGGGGCAGAGATGGCTACACCTTC
CDR3aa: CASSWDRGRDGYTF

v_gene: TRBV4-2
abundance: -
d_gene: -
j_gene: TRBJ2-4
CDR3nt: TGTGCCAGCTCCTACAGAGCGCTAGCCAAAAACATTCAGTACTTC
CDR3aa: CASSYRALAKNIQYF

v_gene: TRBV20-1
abundance: -
d_gene: -
j_gene: TRBJ2-7
CDR3nt: TGCAGTGCTAGCGTCAGGGAAGGCGAGCAGTACTTC
CDR3aa: CSASVREGEQYF

v_gene: TRBV29-1
abundance: few
d_gene: -
j_gene: TRBJ2-3
CDR3nt: TGCAGCGTTGAAGCGGGGGTTGTTACAGATACGCAGTATTTT
CDR3aa: CSVEAGVVTDTQYF

v_gene: TRBV27
abundance: -
d_gene: -
j_gene: TRBJ2-2
CDR3nt: TGTGCCAGCAGGGCAGGGTTTAACACCGGGGAGCTGTTTTTT
CDR3aa: CASRAGFNTGELFF

v_gene: TRBV15
abundance: -
d_gene: -
j_gene: TRBJ2-7
CDR3nt: TGTGCCACCAGCAGCAAACGCAACGAGCAGTACTTC
CDR3aa: CATSSKRNEQYF

v_gene: TRBV28
abundance: -
d_gene: TRBD1
j_gene: TRBJ2-1
CDR3nt: TGTGCCACCTTAACCGGGACAGCTTACAATGAGCAGTTCTTC
CDR3aa: CATLTGTAYNEQFF

v_gene: TRBV29-1
abundance: few
d_gene: TRBD1
j_gene: TRBJ2-3
CDR3nt: TGCAGCGTTGTCAGGGGGCGAGGCACAGATACGCAGTATTTT
CDR3aa: CSVVRGRGTDTQYF

v_gene: TRBV6-2/TRBV6-3
abundance: -
d_gene: -
j_gene: TRBJ2-7
CDR3nt: TGTGCCACCGGGCACAGTCTCTACGAGCAGTACTTC
CDR3aa: CATGHSLYEQYF

v_gene: TRBV7-9
abundance: -
d_gene: -
j_gene: TRBJ2-7
CDR3nt: TGTGCCAGCAGCACTACTGTAGGTTGGGAGCAGTACTTC
CDR3aa: CASSTTVGWEQYF

v_gene: TRBV24-1
abundance: -
d_gene: -
j_gene: TRBJ1-2
CDR3nt: TGTGCCACCAGTGCCCGAGTGGGGGGCGACTATGGCTACACCTTC
CDR3aa: CATSARVGGDYGYTF

v_gene: TRBV6-6
abundance: few
d_gene: -
j_gene: TRBJ1-2
CDR3nt: TGTGCCAGCATTATTACAGCAGGGTCAGGTGGCTACACCTTC
CDR3aa: CASIITAGSGGYTF

v_gene: TRBV7-9
abundance: few
d_gene: -
j_gene: TRBJ2-5
CDR3nt: TGTGCCAGCAGCTTACCGTGGCGCGACCAAGAGACCCAGTACTTC
CDR3aa: CASSLPWRDQETQYF

v_gene: TRBV5-1
abundance: -
d_gene: -
j_gene: TRBJ2-3
CDR3nt: TGCGCCAGCAAGGATCGGACAGATACGCAGTATTTT
CDR3aa: CASKDRTDTQYF

v_gene: TRBV11-2
abundance: few
d_gene: -
j_gene: TRBJ2-1
CDR3nt: TGTGCCAGCAGCTTAGGACAATGGGGGAATGAGCAGTTCTTC
CDR3aa: CASSLGQWGNEQFF

v_gene: TRBV14
abundance: -
d_gene: -
j_gene: TRBJ2-1
CDR3nt: TGTGCCAGCAGCCAAGAAATTCGAAGCAATGAGCAGTTCTTC
CDR3aa: CASSQEIRSNEQFF

v_gene: TRBV20-1
abundance: few
d_gene: TRBD1
j_gene: TRBJ2-5
CDR3nt: TGCAGTGCTAGTGACAGGGGGGTGGTACAAGAGACCCAGTACTTC
CDR3aa: CSASDRGVVQETQYF

v_gene: TRBV20-1
abundance: -
d_gene: -
j_gene: TRBJ2-5
CDR3nt: TGCAGTGCACCGAAAGCAGGCAGGGGACAAGAGACCCAGTACTTC
CDR3aa: CSAPKAGRGQETQYF

v_gene: TRBV2
abundance: -
d_gene: -
j_gene: TRBJ2-3
CDR3nt: TGTGCCAGCAGTGGACAATGGAGGACAGATACGCAGTATTTT
CDR3aa: CASSGQWRTDTQYF

v_gene: TRBV20-1
abundance: -
d_gene: -
j_gene: TRBJ2-4
CDR3nt: TGCAGTGCTAGGGCAGGGCGGCAGTACTTC
CDR3aa: CSARAGRQYF

v_gene: TRBV7-9
abundance: -
d_gene: TRBD1
j_gene: TRBJ2-5
CDR3nt: TGTGCCAGCAGCTTAGTGTCAAACAGGGGGCCCCACCAAGAGACCCAGTACTTC
CDR3aa: CASSLVSNRGPHQETQYF

v_gene: TRBV7-9
abundance: -
d_gene: -
j_gene: TRBJ2-7
CDR3nt: TGTGCCAGCAGCGTTGCGACAGGAGTCTCCTACGAGCAGTACTTC
CDR3aa: CASSVATGVSYEQYF

v_gene: TRBV4-3
abundance: few
d_gene: TRBD2
j_gene: TRBJ2-3
CDR3nt: TGCGCCAGCAGCCAAGATTGGAATGCGGGGGGTACCCCGAGCACAGATACGCAGTATTTT
CDR3aa: CASSQDWNAGGTPSTDTQYF

v_gene: TRBV28
abundance: few
d_gene: TRBD2
j_gene: TRBJ2-7
CDR3nt: TGTGCCAGCATTCAGAGCGGGGGGCCTATCTACGAGCAGTACTTC
CDR3aa: CASIQSGGPIYEQYF

v_gene: TRBV7-2
abundance: -
d_gene: TRBD2
j_gene: TRBJ2-6
CDR3nt: TGTGCCAGCAGCTTTGGGGGGGGTCGCTCTGGGGCCAACGTCCTGACTTTC
CDR3aa: CASSFGGGRSGANVLTF

v_gene: TRBV29-1
abundance: once
d_gene: -
j_gene: TRBJ1-2
CDR3nt: TGCAGCGTCCCCGGGACGGACTATGGCTACACCTTC
CDR3aa: CSVPGTDYGYTF

v_gene: TRBV27
abundance: -
d_gene: TRBD2
j_gene: TRBJ2-1
CDR3nt: TGTGCCAGCAGTTTCCCGACTAGCGGGGGCTACAACGAGCAGTTCTTC
CDR3aa: CASSFPTSGGYNEQFF